A selection of T cell receptor beta chains follows, all from one sample in a study of Graves' ophthalmopathy and Graves' hyperthyroidism. TCRdb re-called the multiplex PCR reads with MiXCR, one entry per CDR3 protein. Of about 57,000 distinct CDR3 sequences listed, roughly half are singletons. Sequencing used peripheral blood. These receptors came from an adult woman with Graves' ophthalmopathy. The CDR3 runs from the conserved cysteine through the conserved F or W. The D gene is left open where the match is weak. The size field is filled for only some rows; it gives once, few, many or a size class.

many	TRBJ2-7	-	TRBV11-3	CASSSDNYEQYF	TGTGCCAGCAGTTCAGACAACTACGAGCAGTACTTC
-	TRBJ2-1	TRBD2	TRBV15	CATSRDDSGSNEQFF	TGTGCCACCAGCAGAGATGATAGCGGGAGTAACGAGCAGTTCTTC
many	TRBJ2-3	TRBD1	TRBV5-1	CASSSPGQGVDTQYF	TGCGCCAGCAGCTCGCCGGGACAGGGGGTTGATACGCAGTATTTT
many	TRBJ2-7	-	TRBV28	CASSVGRYYEQYF	TGTGCCAGCAGTGTAGGACGGTACTACGAGCAGTACTTC
once	TRBJ2-5	-	TRBV12-3/TRBV12-4	CASSPRVAGAVETQYF	TGTGCCAGCAGTCCTCGGGTTGCTGGGGCGGTAGAGACCCAGTACTTC
-	TRBJ1-4	TRBD1	TRBV9	CASSVTQGANEELFF	TGTGCCAGCAGCGTGACTCAGGGGGCGAATGAAGAGCTGTTTTTT
-	TRBJ2-7	-	TRBV7-2	CASSTPWGRTYEQYF	TGTGCCAGCAGCACACCCTGGGGCAGGACCTACGAGCAGTACTTC
many	TRBJ2-2	-	TRBV5-8	CASSRGDNAGELFF	TGTGCCAGCAGCCGGGGCGACAATGCCGGGGAGCTGTTTTTT
many	TRBJ2-2	TRBD1	TRBV5-1	CASSDTGENTGELFF	TGCGCCAGCAGCGATACAGGGGAGAACACCGGGGAGCTGTTTTTT
-	TRBJ2-6	-	TRBV2	CASSDSGTGFTSGANVLTF	TGTGCCAGCAGTGACAGCGGGACAGGTTTTACCTCTGGGGCCAACGTCCTGACTTTC
-	TRBJ2-7	-	TRBV25-1	CASTPGQGASGRPYEQYF	TGTGCCAGCACGCCGGGACAGGGAGCTAGCGGGCGGCCCTACGAGCAGTACTTC
-	TRBJ2-7	TRBD1	TRBV10-3	CASRDRDHEQYF	TGTGCCAGCCGGGACAGGGACCACGAGCAGTACTTC
many	TRBJ2-3	-	TRBV28	CASSQTIRDTQYF	TGTGCCAGCAGTCAGACAATTAGAGATACGCAGTATTTT
-	TRBJ2-1	TRBD2	TRBV29-1	CSVEGVGGLAGGPGNEQFF	TGCAGCGTTGAAGGTGTTGGGGGACTAGCGGGAGGGCCGGGTAATGAGCAGTTCTTC
many	TRBJ2-7	TRBD1	TRBV20-1	CSTPGQGYHEQYF	TGCAGTACACCGGGACAGGGGTACCACGAGCAGTACTTC
many	TRBJ2-1	-	TRBV7-3	CASSLRRGEQFF	TGTGCCAGCAGCCTGAGACGGGGTGAGCAGTTCTTC
-	TRBJ2-7	TRBD2	TRBV28	CASSLTSGRSEQYF	TGTGCCAGCAGTTTAACTAGCGGGAGGAGCGAGCAGTACTTC
-	TRBJ1-3	-	TRBV20-1	CSARGGKGDTIYF	TGCAGTGCTAGAGGAGGGAAGGGGGACACCATATATTTT
many	TRBJ2-7	-	TRBV30	CAWSGGNYEQYF	TGTGCCTGGAGTGGCGGGAACTACGAGCAGTACTTC
many	TRBJ2-2	TRBD1	TRBV12-3/TRBV12-4	CATYSESTGTGHTGELFF	TGTGCCACCTACAGCGAGTCGACCGGGACAGGGCACACCGGGGAGCTGTTTTTT
many	TRBJ1-1	-	TRBV5-1	CASSLRGSAIDTEAFF	TGCGCCAGCAGCTTGAGGGGGTCCGCGATTGACACTGAAGCTTTCTTT
-	TRBJ2-2	-	TRBV20-1	CSARLSGSPAGKLFF	TGCAGTGCTAGACTTAGCGGAAGCCCAGCCGGGAAGCTGTTTTTC
-	TRBJ2-5	TRBD1	TRBV9	CASSEGNRGRRGQETQNF	TGTGCCAGTAGCGAAGGTAACAGGGGGCGACGGGGCCAAGAGACCCAGAACTTC
-	TRBJ2-3	TRBD2	TRBV20-1	CSARAGVSSTDTQYF	TGCAGTGCTAGGGCGGGAGTGTCCAGCACAGATACGCAGTATTTT
-	TRBJ1-2	TRBD1	TRBV7-2	CASGGQGYGYTF	TGTGCCAGCGGCGGACAGGGGTATGGCTACACCTTC
-	TRBJ1-2	TRBD1	TRBV7-2	CASSRTGNSGNTF	TGTGCCAGCAGCAGGACAGGGAACTCTGGAAACACCTTC
medium-sized	TRBJ1-4	-	TRBV7-2	CASSGPADRGEKLFF	TGTGCCAGCAGCGGGCCGGCCGATCGGGGTGAAAAACTGTTTTTT
many	TRBJ1-1	-	TRBV10-2	CASFPGQKFAEAFF	TGCGCCAGCTTTCCGGGACAAAAGTTTGCTGAAGCTTTCTTT
many	TRBJ1-1	-	TRBV7-9	CASSLEGRARSRLNTEAFF	TGTGCCAGCAGCTTAGAAGGCAGGGCGCGGTCTCGACTGAACACTGAAGCTTTCTTT
-	TRBJ1-5	TRBD1	TRBV7-8	CASSLQTGRETQHF	TGTGCCAGCAGCTTACAGACAGGGAGAGAGACCCAGCATTTT
many	TRBJ1-5	-	TRBV20-1	CSARDRQDNQPQHF	TGCAGTGCTAGAGATAGACAGGACAATCAGCCCCAGCATTTT
once	TRBJ1-2	-	TRBV5-5	CASSLLGGEGGYTF	TGTGCAAGCAGCCTCCTTGGGGGCGAAGGCGGCTACACCTTC
once	TRBJ2-3	-	TRBV4-2	CASSQDGTDTQYF	TGTGCCAGCAGCCAAGACGGGACAGATACGCAGTATTTT
-	TRBJ2-4	TRBD2	TRBV6-2/TRBV6-3	CASRPTGGRGAKNIQYF	TGTGCCAGCAGACCTACTGGCGGGAGGGGAGCCAAAAACATTCAGTACTTC
many	TRBJ2-1	-	TRBV7-3	CASSLNNVYNLGEQFF	TGTGCCAGCAGCTTAAATAATGTCTATAACCTCGGTGAGCAGTTCTTC
many	TRBJ2-2	-	TRBV6-1	CASSGGTTNTGELFF	TGTGCCAGCAGTGGAGGGACGACGAACACCGGGGAGCTGTTTTTT
-	TRBJ2-1	TRBD2	TRBV7-2	CASSLASGIHEQFF	TGTGCCAGCAGCTTGGCTAGCGGGATTCATGAGCAGTTCTTC
-	TRBJ2-4	TRBD2	TRBV7-3	CASSSLAGENIQYF	TGTGCCAGCAGTTCCCTAGCGGGAGAGAACATTCAGTACTTC
-	TRBJ2-4	TRBD1	TRBV4-2	CASSQAPGQGQNIQYF	TGTGCCAGCAGCCAGGCCCCGGGACAGGGTCAAAACATTCAGTACTTC